Listed below are T cell receptor beta chains from one sample, sequenced in a study of cytomegalovirus exposure and HLA in healthy donors. Profiling relied on immunoSEQ multiplex PCR, and the TCRdb table lists in-frame clones only, not all of them. The sample has over 150,000 clones, under 90% seen once. Sequencing was performed on PBMCs. The receptors were sampled from a man aged 25 to 45 in good health and CMV-seronegative. Both conserved end residues are trimmed from each CDR3.

v_gene	CDR3aa
TRBV10-3	ASGSGSSTDTQY
TRBV28	ASSFNTNQPQH
TRBV7-3	ASSPPTGEQY
TRBV5-4	ASSSQTGNNLRNTIY
TRBV5-4	ASSLGSGQFYEQY
TRBV7-6	ASSLGTGGGYT
TRBV29-1	SGAGTDYGYT
TRBV6-5	ASSYSDSGSGETQY
TRBV9	ASSPPTGFNYGYT
TRBV19	ASRNRVRSGNTIY